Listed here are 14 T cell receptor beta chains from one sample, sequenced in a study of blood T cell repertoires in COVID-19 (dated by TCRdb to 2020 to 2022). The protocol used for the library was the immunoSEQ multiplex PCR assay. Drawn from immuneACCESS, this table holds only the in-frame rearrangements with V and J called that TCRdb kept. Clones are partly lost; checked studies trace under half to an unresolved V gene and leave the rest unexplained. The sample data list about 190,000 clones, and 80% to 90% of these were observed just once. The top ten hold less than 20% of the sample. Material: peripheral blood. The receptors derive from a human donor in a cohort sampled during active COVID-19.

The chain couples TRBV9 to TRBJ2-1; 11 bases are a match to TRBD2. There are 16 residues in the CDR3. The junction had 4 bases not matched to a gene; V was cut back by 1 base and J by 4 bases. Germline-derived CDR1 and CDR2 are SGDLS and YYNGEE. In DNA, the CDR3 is TGTGCCAGCAGCGTACTTATAGCGGGGGGGTACAATGAGCAGTTCTTC. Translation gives CASSVLIAGGYNEQFF.

The DNA for the CDR3 is TGTGCCAGCAGCTTAGTGTCCGTAAACACTGAAGCTTTCTTT. Translation: CASSLVSVNTEAFF. This sequence joins TRBV11-2 and TRBJ1-1, with D unclear. Germline V gene data show CDR1 as SGHAT and CDR2 as FQNNGV. Trimming removed 1 base at V and 2 bases at J, with 8 bases between. This CDR3 spans 14 amino acids. Combining the CDR3 with reference TRBV11-2 and TRBJ1-1 gives the whole variable domain EAGVAQSPRYKIIEKRQSVAFWCNPISGHATLYWYQQILGQGPKLLIQFQNNGVVDDSQLPKDRFSAERLKGVDSTLKIQPAKLEDSAVYLCASSLVSVNTEAFFGQGTRLTVV.

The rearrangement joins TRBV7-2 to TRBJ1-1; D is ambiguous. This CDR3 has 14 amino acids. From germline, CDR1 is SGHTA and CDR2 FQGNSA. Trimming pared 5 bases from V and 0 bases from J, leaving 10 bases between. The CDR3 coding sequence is TGTGCCAGCAGCGTGACACGTATGAACACTGAAGCTTTCTTT. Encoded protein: CASSVTRMNTEAFF.

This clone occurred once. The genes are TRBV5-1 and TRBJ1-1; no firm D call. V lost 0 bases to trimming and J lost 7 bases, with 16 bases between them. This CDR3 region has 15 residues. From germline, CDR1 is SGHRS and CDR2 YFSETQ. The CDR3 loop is CASSLDERVGGEAFF. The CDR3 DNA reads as TGCGCCAGCAGCTTGGACGAGCGGGTTGGAGGTGAAGCTTTCTTT. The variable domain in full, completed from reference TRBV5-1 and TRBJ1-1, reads KAGVTQTPRYLIKTRGQQVTLSCSPISGHRSVSWYQQTPGQGLQFLFEYFSETQRNKGNFPGRFSGRQFSNSRSEMNVSTLELGDSALYLCASSLDERVGGEAFFGQGTRLTVV.

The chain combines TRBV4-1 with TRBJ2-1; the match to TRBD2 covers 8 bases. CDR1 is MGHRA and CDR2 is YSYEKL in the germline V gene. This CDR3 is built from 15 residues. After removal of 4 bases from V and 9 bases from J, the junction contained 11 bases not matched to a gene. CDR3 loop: CASSPSLTGGVEQFF. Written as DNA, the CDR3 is TGCGCCAGCAGCCCATCCCTGACGGGAGGGGTTGAGCAGTTCTTC.

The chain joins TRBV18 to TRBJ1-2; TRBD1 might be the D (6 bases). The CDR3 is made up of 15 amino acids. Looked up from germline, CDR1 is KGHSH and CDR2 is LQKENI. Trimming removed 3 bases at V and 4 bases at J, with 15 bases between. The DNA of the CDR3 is TGTGCCAGCTCACCGGTTCACAGGGCGCTCTATGGCTACACCTTC. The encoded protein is CASSPVHRALYGYTF.

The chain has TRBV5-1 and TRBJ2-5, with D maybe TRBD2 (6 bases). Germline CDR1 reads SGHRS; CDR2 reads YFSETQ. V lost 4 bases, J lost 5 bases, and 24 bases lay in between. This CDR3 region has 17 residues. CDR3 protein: CASSPDRGLTAGETQYF. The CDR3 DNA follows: TGCGCCAGCAGCCCAGACCGAGGATTGACGGCGGGGGAGACCCAGTACTTC.

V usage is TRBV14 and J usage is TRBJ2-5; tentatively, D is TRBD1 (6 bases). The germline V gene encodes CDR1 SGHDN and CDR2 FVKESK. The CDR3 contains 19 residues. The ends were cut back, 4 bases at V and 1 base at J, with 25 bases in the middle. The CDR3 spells CASSPRDGFIMGAQETQYF. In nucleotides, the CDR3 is TGTGCCAGCAGCCCCAGGGACGGATTTATTATGGGGGCCCAAGAGACCCAGTACTTC. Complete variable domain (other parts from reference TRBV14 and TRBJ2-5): EAGVTQFPSHSVIEKGQTVTLRCDPISGHDNLYWYRRVMGKEIKFLLHFVKESKQDESGMPNNRFLAERTGGTYSTLKVQPAELEDSGVYFCASSPRDGFIMGAQETQYFGPGTRLLVL.

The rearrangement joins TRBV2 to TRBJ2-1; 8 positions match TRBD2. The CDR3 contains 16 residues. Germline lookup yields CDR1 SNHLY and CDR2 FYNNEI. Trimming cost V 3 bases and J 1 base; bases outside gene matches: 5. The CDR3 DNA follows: TGTGCCAGCAGTGATTGGGCTAGCGGGTCCTACAATGAGCAGTTCTTC. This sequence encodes CASSDWASGSYNEQFF.

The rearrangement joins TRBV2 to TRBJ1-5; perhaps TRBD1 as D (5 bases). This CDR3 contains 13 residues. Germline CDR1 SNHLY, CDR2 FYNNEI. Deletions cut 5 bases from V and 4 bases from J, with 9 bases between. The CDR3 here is CASSPAGNQPQHF. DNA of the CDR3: TGTGCCAGCAGTCCCGCAGGGAATCAGCCCCAGCATTTT.

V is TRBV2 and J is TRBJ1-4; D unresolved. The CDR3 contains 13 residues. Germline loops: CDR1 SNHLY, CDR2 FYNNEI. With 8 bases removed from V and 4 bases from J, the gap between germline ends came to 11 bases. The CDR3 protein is CASRRSRNEKLFF. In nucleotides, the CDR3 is TGTGCCAGCCGCAGGTCCCGTAATGAAAAACTGTTTTTT.

CDR3: CASSLSYSPLHF. CDR3 DNA: TGTGCCAGCAGCTTATCCTATTCACCCCTCCACTTT. This chain connects TRBV11-2 to TRBJ1-6; the D is unclear. V lost 2 bases and J 8 bases, leaving 4 bases between the germline ends. The CDR3 totals 12 residues. Germline values: CDR1 SGHAT, CDR2 FQNNGV.

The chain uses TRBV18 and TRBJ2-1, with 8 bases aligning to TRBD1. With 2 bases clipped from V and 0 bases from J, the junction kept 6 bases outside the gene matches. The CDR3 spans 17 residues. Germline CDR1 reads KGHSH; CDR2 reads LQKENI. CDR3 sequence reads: CASSPRQGQSSYNEQFF. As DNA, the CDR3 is TGTGCCAGCTCACCAAGACAGGGGCAGAGCTCCTACAATGAGCAGTTCTTC.

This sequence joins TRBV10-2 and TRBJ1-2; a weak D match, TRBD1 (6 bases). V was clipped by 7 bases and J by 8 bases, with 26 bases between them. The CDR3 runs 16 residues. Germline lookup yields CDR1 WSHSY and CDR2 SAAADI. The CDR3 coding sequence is TGCGCCAGCACCACCTCAGGACAGACTGGGCTTCGCGGCTACACCTTC. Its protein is CASTTSGQTGLRGYTF.